These 26 T cell receptor beta chains were sequenced from one sample in a study of cytomegalovirus exposure and HLA in healthy donors. Both 60 Vbeta primers and 13 Jbeta primers went into the PCR. Data came from immunoSEQ multiplex PCR; TCRdb stores just in-frame clones and leaves some out. The table records about 130,000 clones, roughly 71% of them present only once. Sequences were obtained from PBMCs. The receptors were sampled from a woman between 45 and 65 years old in good health and CMV-seropositive.

The V gene is TRBV19, the J gene TRBJ2-4, with a tentative D call TRBD1 (6 bases). This CDR3 has 14 residues. With 7 bases removed from V and 10 bases from J, the gap between germline ends came to 20 bases. Germline V gene sequence: CDR1 LNHDA, CDR2 SQIVND (reference sequence). This CDR3 is CASTLTGISGIQYF. The CDR3 DNA follows: TGTGCCAGTACCCTAACAGGGATCTCCGGGATTCAGTACTTC.

CDR3 sequence (DNA): TGCGCCAGCAGCTGGGACAGGGGGGACACAGATACGCAGTATTTT. Protein sequence: CASSWDRGDTDTQYF. V usage is TRBV5-1 and J usage is TRBJ2-3; TRBD1 matches 11 bases. The V gene's germline CDR1 is SGHRS and CDR2 YFSETQ. This CDR3 is 15 amino acids long. The junction had 2 bases not matched to a gene; V was cut back by 3 bases and J by 2 bases.

Turning to this clone: The CDR3 does not close with the conserved phenylalanine or tryptophan, likely indicating a read error. This chain joins TRBV5-1 and TRBJ2-2; D perhaps matches TRBD1 (6 bases). V was shortened by 3 bases and J by 5 bases, with 11 bases between the two germline ends. CDR1 SGHRS and CDR2 YFSETQ come from the germline V gene. The CDR3 is 14 residues long. Here the CDR3 DNA reads TGCGCCAGCAGCTCTCAACAGGGAACCGGGGAGCTGTTTCTT. Translation: CASSSQQGTGELFL.

The rearrangement uses TRBV19 and TRBJ1-5, with TRBD1 matching 7 bases. Trimming removed 9 bases from V and 2 bases from J; junction bases left unmatched: 13. The V gene's germline CDR1 is LNHDA and CDR2 SQIVND (reference sequence). The CDR3 is made up of 16 amino acids. DNA of the CDR3: TGTGCCAGCCGGGACAGAGTGTTAAAGGGCAATCAGCCCCAGCATTTT. The encoded protein is CASRDRVLKGNQPQHF. The entire variable domain, with the rest obtained from reference TRBV19 and TRBJ1-5, is as follows: DGGITQSPKYLFRKEGQNVTLSCEQNLNHDAMYWYRQDPGQGLRLIYYSQIVNDFQKGDIAEGYSVSREKKESFPLTVTSAQKNPTAFYLCASRDRVLKGNQPQHFGDGTRLSIL.

This chain uses TRBV2 with TRBJ2-2; 15 bases align to TRBD2. Losses at the gene ends were 7 bases for V and 3 bases for J; bases not matched to a gene: 6. Per the germline V gene, CDR1 is SNHLY and CDR2 is FYNNEI. This CDR3 has 17 residues. The CDR3 reads CASIGLAGGVYTGELFF. CDR3 coding DNA: TGTGCCAGCATAGGACTAGCGGGGGGGGTATACACCGGGGAGCTGTTTTTT.

The chain recombines TRBV30 with TRBJ2-1, with 8 nucleotides matching TRBD2. The CDR3 runs to 12 residues. CDR1 is GTSNPN, CDR2 SVGIG, per germline (reference sequence). The trim removed 2 bases at V and 7 bases at J, leaving 1 base unmatched. CDR3 region: CAWSPGGNEQFF. Here the CDR3 DNA reads TGTGCCTGGAGTCCGGGAGGGAATGAGCAGTTCTTC.

Remarks on this clone: An end of the junction differs from the germline gene, which may be a read error. The chain combines TRBV7-2 with TRBJ1-2; D is unclear. The germline V gene encodes CDR1 SGHTA and CDR2 FQGNSA. This CDR3 region has 14 residues. CDR3 region: CASSLGRVNYGYPF. CDR3 coding DNA: TGTGCCAGCAGCTTAGGGCGGGTTAACTATGGCTACCCCTTC. Together with reference TRBV7-2 and TRBJ1-2, the CDR3 gives the full variable domain: GAGVSQSPSNKVTEKGKDVELRCDPISGHTALYWYRQSLGQGLEFLIYFQGNSAPDKSGLPSDRFSAERTGGSVSTLTIQRTQQEDSAVYLCASSLGRVNYGYPFGSGTRLTVV.

The chain carries TRBV7-7 and TRBJ1-4; TRBD1 is a possible D gene (6 bases). This CDR3 has 16 residues. Trimming removed 5 bases at V and 7 bases at J, with 20 bases between. In germline, CDR1 is SSHAT, CDR2 FNYEAQ (reference sequence). The CDR3 region has the DNA TGTGCCAGCAGCCCGGCGGGGGGCCTTGGTCCTGAAAAACTGTTTTTT. Translated: CASSPAGGLGPEKLFF.

V gene TRBV7-2 combines with J gene TRBJ2-5; 9 bases agree with TRBD2. The V and J ends lost 5 bases and 4 bases, in that order; junction bases with no gene match: 8. This CDR3 spans 15 amino acids. From germline, CDR1 is SGHTA and CDR2 FQGNSA. The CDR3: CASSISGGRRETQYF. The CDR3 bases are TGTGCCAGCAGCATTAGCGGGGGACGGAGAGAGACCCAGTACTTC. The whole variable domain, filled in from reference TRBV7-2 and TRBJ2-5, reads GAGVSQSPSNKVTEKGKDVELRCDPISGHTALYWYRQSLGQGLEFLIYFQGNSAPDKSGLPSDRFSAERTGGSVSTLTIQRTQQEDSAVYLCASSISGGRRETQYFGPGTRLLVL.

The rearrangement uses TRBV5-1 and TRBJ2-1, with TRBD1 as a possible D gene (6 bases). The V gene's germline CDR1 is SGHRS and CDR2 YFSETQ. This CDR3 has 15 residues. V was trimmed by 4 bases and J by 6 bases, leaving 17 bases between them. Here the CDR3 reads CASSPRTVTRNEQFF. In DNA, the CDR3 is TGCGCCAGCAGCCCTCGGACAGTGACCCGCAATGAGCAGTTCTTC.

This clone was detected a few times. This chain connects TRBV15 to TRBJ2-1; tentatively, D is TRBD1 (6 bases). The CDR3 length is 16 residues. V was shortened by 4 bases and J by 5 bases, with 18 bases between the two germline ends. Germline lookup yields CDR1 LNHNV and CDR2 YYDKDF (reference sequence). CDR3 protein: CATSTGRSRDNNEQFF. Written as DNA, the CDR3 is TGTGCCACCAGCACCGGACGGAGCAGGGACAACAATGAGCAGTTCTTC.

The chain links TRBV30 to TRBJ1-1, with 7 positions matching TRBD1. The CDR3 runs 13 residues. Germline loops: CDR1 GTSNPN, CDR2 SVGIG (reference sequence). The junction had 4 bases not matched to a gene; V was cut back by 2 bases and J by 4 bases. As DNA, the CDR3 is TGTGCCTGGAGTCTCAGGGGGACCACTGAAGCTTTCTTT. Its protein is CAWSLRGTTEAFF.

The chain uses TRBV9 and TRBJ2-1; 10 bases are a match to TRBD2. V gave up 0 bases and J gave up 5 bases; unmatched junction bases: 5. The CDR3 is 16 amino acids. Germline V gene sequence: CDR1 SGDLS, CDR2 YYNGEE. The CDR3 region is CASSVDSGGGDNEQFF. The DNA of the CDR3 is TGTGCCAGCAGCGTAGACAGCGGGGGGGGTGACAATGAGCAGTTCTTC.

The chain carries TRBV7-2 and TRBJ1-5, with 7 bases matching TRBD1. The germline CDR1 and CDR2 sequences are SGHTA and FQGNSA. The CDR3 covers 16 residues. V shed 3 bases and J 3 bases; nucleotides not matched to a gene: 8. CDR3 DNA: TGTGCCAGCAGCTTGTCGTGGGGGACAGACAATCAGCCCCAGCATTTT. Encoded protein: CASSLSWGTDNQPQHF.

This chain joins TRBV15 and TRBJ2-7; 8 bases agree with TRBD2. Germline V gene sequence: CDR1 LNHNV, CDR2 YYDKDF (reference sequence). The CDR3 is 18 residues long. The V segment lost 3 bases and the J segment 3 bases; nucleotides outside the gene matches: 16. CDR3 nucleotide sequence: TGTGCCACCAGCAGCCCTGCGGGAGGCGGGCAAAGCAGCTACGAGCAGTACTTC. Its translation: CATSSPAGGGQSSYEQYF.

This clone was counted ten times or more. This rearrangement joins TRBV5-1 to TRBJ2-7; D is unclear. The V gene lost 4 bases and the J gene lost 0 bases, with 11 bases spanning the gap. The CDR3 covers 14 residues. The germline V gene has CDR1 SGHRS and CDR2 YFSETQ. CDR3 DNA sequence: TGCGCCAGCAGCCTTGACATGTCCTCCTACGAGCAGTACTTC. Its protein is CASSLDMSSYEQYF.

In this sample, this clone turned up once. This rearrangement joins TRBV4-1 to TRBJ1-2; 7 nucleotides agree with TRBD1. Looked up from germline, CDR1 is MGHRA and CDR2 is YSYEKL. The CDR3 runs to 18 residues. With V trimmed by 3 bases and J by 6 bases, 19 bases remained unmatched. This CDR3 reads CASSQEAVMAGGMNGYTF. CDR3 nucleotides: TGCGCCAGCAGCCAGGAGGCAGTTATGGCAGGGGGGATGAATGGCTACACCTTC.

This clone was observed a few times. This chain joins TRBV5-4 and TRBJ2-7; 8 bases are shared with TRBD1. Germline trimming cut 3 bases from V and 4 bases from J; bases unmatched to any gene: 6. CDR3 length equals 14 residues. Germline V CDR1 and CDR2: SGHNT, YYREEE (reference sequence). The CDR3 bases are TGTGCCAGCAGCTCTCGGACAGGGAATTACGAGCAGTACTTC. Translating it yields CASSSRTGNYEQYF.

The chain links TRBV5-1 to TRBJ2-2; D not resolved. The CDR3 has 15 amino acids. Germline V gene sequence: CDR1 SGHRS, CDR2 YFSETQ. V lost 6 bases, J lost 0 bases, and 12 bases lay in between. Here the CDR3 DNA reads TGCGCCAGCACCCCTATCCCTTCGAACACCGGGGAGCTGTTTTTT. It codes for CASTPIPSNTGELFF.

This chain links TRBV29-1 with TRBJ1-3; D possibly corresponds to TRBD1 (5 bases). CDR3 length equals 14 residues. Germline V gene sequence: CDR1 SQVTM, CDR2 ANQGSEA. Trimming took 0 bases from V and 4 from J, leaving 10 bases between them. The CDR3 nucleotides are TGCAGCGTTGAAGAAACAGGTCAGGGAAACACCATATATTTT. Translating it yields CSVEETGQGNTIYF.

A note on this clone: An end of the junction differs from the germline gene, which may be a read error. V and J are TRBV7-7 and TRBJ2-5, with TRBD2 identical over 15 bases. The CDR3 contains 15 residues. Germline CDR1 and CDR2: SSHAT and FNYEAQ (reference sequence). The CDR3 here is CASSRTSGGEETQYF. CDR3 nucleotides: TGTGCTAGCAGCCGGACTAGCGGGGGGGAAGAGACCCAGTACTTC.

The V and J genes are TRBV5-5 and TRBJ2-7, with D uncertain. CDR1 SGHKS and CDR2 YYEKEE come from the germline V gene (reference sequence). V lost 3 bases and J lost 2, with 12 bases in between. This CDR3 region has 14 residues. The CDR3 is CASSSGLHTYEQYF. In DNA, the CDR3 is TGTGCCAGCAGCTCCGGGTTACACACCTACGAGCAGTACTTC. Full variable domain (remainder filled in from reference TRBV5-5 and TRBJ2-7): DAGVTQSPTHLIKTRGQQVTLRCSPISGHKSVSWYQQVLGQGPQFIFQYYEKEERGRGNFPDRFSARQFPNYSSELNVNALLLGDSALYLCASSSGLHTYEQYFGPGTRLTVT.

J is TRBJ2-7 and V is TRBV6-5; TRBD1 matches at 7 bases. CDR3 length: 14 amino acids. Germline V gene data show CDR1 as MNHEY and CDR2 as SVGAGI. Losses at the gene ends were 4 bases for V and 3 bases for J; bases not matched to a gene: 6. The CDR3 DNA reads TGTGCCAGCAGTTCGGTGGACAGGAGCTACGAGCAGTACTTC. Translation: CASSSVDRSYEQYF.

The V gene is TRBV6-8, the J gene TRBJ1-3; TRBD1 matches 7 bases. CDR1 MNHGY and CDR2 SAAAGT come from the germline V gene. CDR3 length equals 13 residues. Losses at the gene ends were 10 bases for V and 0 bases for J; bases not matched to a gene: 3. CDR3 sequence (DNA): TGTGCCAAATACAGGGGCTCTGGAAACACCATATATTTT. Its protein product is CAKYRGSGNTIYF.

J is TRBJ2-1 and V is TRBV19; 7 nucleotides match TRBD1. Trimming cost V 8 bases and J 4 bases; bases outside gene matches: 8. The CDR3 loop spans 14 amino acids. CDR1 LNHDA and CDR2 SQIVND come from the germline V gene (reference sequence). The DNA for the CDR3 is TGTGCCAGTGGGCGACAGGGATCATACAATGAGCAGTTCTTC. Translating gives CASGRQGSYNEQFF.

This rearrangement joins TRBV5-6 to TRBJ1-3; the match to TRBD1 covers 7 bases. The germline V gene has CDR1 SGHDT and CDR2 YYEEEE. The junction had 6 bases not matched to a gene; V was cut back by 4 bases and J by 8 bases. CDR3 length: 13 amino acids. CDR3 DNA sequence: TGTGCCAGCAGCCGCCTTGGGACAGACACCATATATTTT. It translates to CASSRLGTDTIYF.